This TCR beta chain was identified during a study of T cell responses to AZD1222 COVID-19 vaccine. Study-level findings and limits: Repertoire samples came only from after the peak T cell response.

This table comes from immunoSEQ multiplex PCR, and its TCRdb copy is limited to in-frame clones, with some not included. The table includes around 150,000 clones, 90% detected once. For this clone: Its antigen is currently unknown.

The germline gives CDR1 MNHEY, CDR2 SVGAGI. CDR3 size: 14 residues. V gave up 5 bases and J gave up 7 bases, with 18 bases separating them. The chain couples TRBV6-5 to TRBJ2-7; D assignment may be TRBD1 or TRBD2 (5 bases each). The sequences come from peripheral blood, collected 28 days after the second AZD1222 dose. The sequence came from an adult who received the AZD1222 COVID-19 vaccine. CDR3 nucleotides: TGTGCCAGCAGTCCCGCTGGACAAACGGGGGAGCAGTACTTC. Translated: CASSPAGQTGEQYF.